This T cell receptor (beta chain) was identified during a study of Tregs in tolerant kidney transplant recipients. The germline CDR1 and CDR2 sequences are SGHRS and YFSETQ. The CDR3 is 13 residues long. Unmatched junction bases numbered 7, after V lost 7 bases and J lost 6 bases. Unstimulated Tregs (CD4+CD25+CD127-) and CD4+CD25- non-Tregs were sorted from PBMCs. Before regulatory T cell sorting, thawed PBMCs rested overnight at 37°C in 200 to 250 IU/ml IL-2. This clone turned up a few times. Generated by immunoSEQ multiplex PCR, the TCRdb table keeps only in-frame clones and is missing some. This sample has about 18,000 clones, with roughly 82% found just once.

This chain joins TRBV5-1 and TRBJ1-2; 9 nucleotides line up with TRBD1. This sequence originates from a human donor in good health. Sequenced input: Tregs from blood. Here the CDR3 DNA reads TGCGCCAGCGGACAGGGGATTATTGATGGCTACACCTTC. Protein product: CASGQGIIDGYTF.